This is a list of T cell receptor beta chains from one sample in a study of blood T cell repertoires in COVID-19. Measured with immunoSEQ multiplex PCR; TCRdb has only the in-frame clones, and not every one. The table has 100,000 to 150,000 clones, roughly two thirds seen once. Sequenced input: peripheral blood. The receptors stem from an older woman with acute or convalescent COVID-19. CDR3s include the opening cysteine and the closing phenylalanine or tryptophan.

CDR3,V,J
CASRRPTGNSPLHF,TRBV7-2,TRBJ1-6
CASSFGKQNYGYTF,TRBV7-9,TRBJ1-2
CASSVADRGFSGNTIYF,TRBV9,TRBJ1-3
CASSSTSTGSYGYTF,TRBV6-6,TRBJ1-2
CASSFSGGAFYEQYF,TRBV7-2,TRBJ2-7
CASSQGQNQPQHF,TRBV4-2,TRBJ1-5
CASSLGTGGPLGGKLFF,TRBV5-8,TRBJ1-4
CASSRGTAYNSPLHF,TRBV11-1,TRBJ1-6
CSVEPARGSGFYTF,TRBV29-1,TRBJ1-2
CASSTTSYEQYF,TRBV5-5,TRBJ2-7
CASSPQASGSSETQYF,TRBV18,TRBJ2-5
CASSLNSYTEAFF,TRBV5-4,TRBJ1-1
CASGAVGELFF,TRBV2,TRBJ2-2
CAWSVVAGGEQYF,TRBV30,TRBJ2-7
CASTLGRGADEKLFF,TRBV19,TRBJ1-4
CASCSGGSSYNEQFF,TRBV2,TRBJ2-1
CAISESRVRASATNEKLFF,TRBV10-3,TRBJ1-4